These T cell receptor beta chains were read from a single sample in a study of blood T cell repertoires in COVID-19. The table came from immunoSEQ multiplex PCR; TCRdb's copy has only in-frame clones and leaves some out. The repertoire holds about 200,000 clones, with roughly 94% as singletons. The specimen was peripheral blood. These receptor sequences come from a man aged 25 to 45 with acute or convalescent COVID-19. CDR3s include the opening cysteine and the closing phenylalanine or tryptophan. A D gene is named only where the DNA matches it firmly. Not every row has a clone size; where given, it reads once, few, many or a size class.

j_call d_call v_call clone_size cdr3_aa cdr3_nt
TRBJ1-3 TRBD1 TRBV5-1 . CASSLLQGAQNTIYF TGCGCCAGCAGCTTATTACAGGGGGCGCAGAACACCATATATTTT
TRBJ2-2 . TRBV6-4 . CASSPEGGTGELFF TGTGCCAGCAGTCCTGAAGGGGGCACCGGGGAGCTGTTTTTT
TRBJ2-1 TRBD2 TRBV27 . CASSSVRGEYNEQFF TGTGCCAGCAGTTCGGTACGGGGGGAGTACAATGAGCAGTTCTTC
TRBJ1-4 TRBD1 TRBV7-2 . CASSLDRGDEKLFF TGTGCCAGCAGCCTGGACAGGGGGGATGAAAAACTGTTTTTT
TRBJ1-4 TRBD1 TRBV6-5 . CASSRGQGREKLFF TGTGCCAGCAGTAGAGGACAGGGGCGGGAAAAACTGTTTTTT
TRBJ1-2 . TRBV5-6 . CASSLTQNEGYTF TGTGCCAGCAGCTTGACGCAAAATGAGGGCTACACCTTC
TRBJ2-7 . TRBV27 . CASKPAGGRGYEQYF TGTGCCAGCAAACCCGCCGGGGGGCGAGGCTACGAGCAGTACTTC
TRBJ2-2 TRBD1 TRBV11-3 . CASSRDRGNTGELFF TGTGCCAGCAGCCGCGACAGGGGAAACACCGGGGAGCTGTTTTTT
TRBJ1-1 . TRBV5-8 . CASSLVGARRTEAFF TGTGCCAGCAGCTTGGTGGGGGCGCGTCGGACTGAAGCTTTCTTT
TRBJ1-5 . TRBV10-3 . CAISEANPSNQPQHF TGTGCCATCAGTGAGGCTAATCCTAGCAATCAGCCCCAGCATTTT
TRBJ1-6 TRBD1 TRBV4-2 few CASSQGDSNSPLHF TGTGCCAGCAGCCAAGGGGACAGTAATTCACCCCTCCACTTT
TRBJ2-3 . TRBV9 . CASSALDYPSTDTQYF TGTGCCAGCAGCGCCCTGGACTATCCTAGCACAGATACGCAGTATTTT
TRBJ1-5 . TRBV21-1 . CASTPQGTKNQPQHF TGTGCCAGCACACCGCAGGGGACAAAAAATCAGCCCCAGCATTTT
TRBJ2-4 TRBD2 TRBV7-9 . CASSTTGTSGHIQYF TGTGCCAGCAGCACAACCGGGACTAGCGGACACATTCAGTACTTC
TRBJ2-3 TRBD2 TRBV7-3 . CASSPLGAGGADTQYF TGTGCCAGCAGCCCATTAGGAGCGGGGGGTGCAGATACGCAGTATTTT
TRBJ1-2 TRBD1 TRBV5-5 . CASSLVVRGENGYTF TGTGCCAGCAGCTTGGTAGTCAGGGGGGAGAATGGCTACACCTTC
TRBJ1-2 . TRBV7-2 . CASSLYVAYGYTF TGTGCCAGCAGCTTATACGTGGCTTATGGCTACACCTTC
TRBJ1-1 TRBD1 TRBV14 . CASSYIQGSTEAFF TGTGCCAGCAGCTATATACAGGGGAGCACTGAAGCTTTCTTT
TRBJ2-1 TRBD1 TRBV7-9 . CASSLDVDRAEQFF TGTGCCAGCAGCTTAGACGTGGACAGGGCCGAGCAGTTCTTC
TRBJ1-2 TRBD1 TRBV3-1/TRBV3-2 . CASSQMGQDYGYTF TGTGCCAGCAGCCAAATGGGACAGGACTATGGCTACACCTTC
TRBJ2-7 . TRBV28 once CASSFPTATYEQYF TGTGCCAGCAGCTTCCCGACAGCTACCTACGAGCAGTACTTC
TRBJ1-5 TRBD1 TRBV30 once CAWRGTVGQPQHF TGTGCCTGGAGAGGGACAGTCGGTCAGCCCCAGCATTTT
TRBJ1-1 . TRBV28 . CASSFRGGRTEAFF TGTGCCAGCAGTTTCCGAGGAGGCCGCACTGAAGCTTTCTTT
TRBJ2-4 TRBD2 TRBV7-6 . CASSLELAGYDGIQYF TGTGCCAGCAGCTTAGAGCTAGCGGGGTATGATGGCATTCAGTACTTC
TRBJ2-1 TRBD2 TRBV14 . CASSQSLAGGGNEQFF TGTGCCAGCAGCCAATCACTAGCGGGAGGGGGCAATGAGCAGTTCTTC
TRBJ2-7 TRBD1 TRBV5-1 . CASSLASGQGHEQYF TGCGCCAGCAGCTTGGCCTCCGGACAGGGACACGAGCAGTACTTC
TRBJ2-4 . TRBV3-1/TRBV3-2 . CASSEVGSQYF TGTGCCAGCAGCGAAGTCGGGAGCCAGTACTTC
TRBJ2-3 TRBD2 TRBV18 . CASSPGLARTDTQYF TGTGCCAGCTCACCGGGACTAGCGCGCACAGATACGCAGTATTTT
TRBJ1-3 TRBD1 TRBV30 . CAWVGTVVNTIYF TGTGCCTGGGTCGGGACAGTGGTAAACACCATATATTTT
TRBJ2-5 TRBD2 TRBV6-6 . CASSPGTSGPKGETQYF TGTGCCAGCAGTCCCGGGACTAGCGGCCCGAAGGGAGAGACCCAGTACTTC
TRBJ2-5 . TRBV6-5 . CASSYSGETQYF TGTGCCAGCAGTTACTCCGGGGAGACCCAGTACTTC
TRBJ2-5 TRBD2 TRBV6-5 . CASSFSGRRETQYF TGTGCCAGCAGTTTTAGCGGGAGAAGAGAGACCCAGTACTTC
TRBJ2-3 TRBD1 TRBV11-2 . CASSLGSGTGGGDTQYF TGTGCCAGCAGCTTAGGCTCCGGGACAGGGGGTGGAGATACGCAGTATTTT
TRBJ2-2 . TRBV7-9 . CASSRGQRTGELFF TGTGCCAGCAGCCGCGGACAGAGAACCGGGGAGCTGTTTTTT
TRBJ1-2 TRBD1 TRBV27 . CASSLLTGGGYTF TGTGCCAGCAGTTTACTGACAGGGGGTGGCTACACCTTC
TRBJ2-1 . TRBV3-1/TRBV3-2 many CASSRERGTYNEQFF TGTGCCAGCAGCCGAGAGAGGGGGACCTACAATGAGCAGTTCTTC
TRBJ1-3 TRBD1 TRBV28 . CASSFHRGRPGNTIYF TGTGCCAGCAGTTTCCACAGGGGAAGACCTGGAAACACCATATATTTT
TRBJ2-6 . TRBV4-1 . CASSLTTSGANVLTF TGCGCCAGCAGCCTTACAACCTCTGGGGCCAACGTCCTGACTTTC
TRBJ2-3 . TRBV30 . CAWKSGDTQYF TGTGCCTGGAAATCAGGAGATACGCAGTATTTT
TRBJ2-1 . TRBV11-3 . CASSKMTSNEQFF TGTGCCAGCAGCAAAATGACTAGCAATGAGCAGTTCTTC
TRBJ2-2 . TRBV27 once CASSQETRAGELFF TGTGCCAGCAGCCAAGAGACTAGGGCCGGGGAGCTGTTTTTT
TRBJ2-7 . TRBV5-4 once CASSSRQTTYEQYF TGTGCCAGCAGCTCTAGACAGACGACCTACGAGCAGTACTTC
TRBJ1-1 TRBD1 TRBV7-2 . CASSPGTGVRNTEAFF TGTGCCAGCAGCCCAGGGACAGGGGTTAGGAACACTGAAGCTTTCTTT
TRBJ1-2 TRBD1 TRBV5-6 . CASSSAGTGVIFGYTF TGTGCCAGCAGCTCAGCCGGGACAGGGGTTATATTCGGCTACACCTTC
TRBJ1-6 TRBD1 TRBV18 . CASSPTRGRRSPLHF TGTGCCAGCTCACCAACCAGGGGGCGACGGTCACCCCTCCACTTT
TRBJ2-2 . TRBV18 . CASSPIQGNTGELFF TGTGCCAGCTCACCAATTCAGGGGAACACCGGGGAGCTGTTTTTT
TRBJ2-1 . TRBV5-6 . CASSPRVNEQFF TGTGCCAGCTCTCCCAGGGTAAATGAGCAGTTCTTC
TRBJ1-2 . TRBV6-6 once CASSYAGPYGYTF TGTGCCAGCAGTTACGCAGGGCCCTATGGCTACACCTTC
TRBJ2-5 TRBD2 TRBV10-1 . CASSERGGQETQYF TGCGCCAGCAGTGAGAGGGGAGGGCAAGAGACCCAGTACTTC
TRBJ2-1 . TRBV6-4 . CASSDRARGEQFF TGTGCCAGCAGTGACCGGGCAAGGGGTGAGCAGTTCTTC
TRBJ1-5 TRBD1 TRBV6-5 . CASRDREPQPQHF TGTGCCAGCAGGGACAGGGAGCCTCAGCCCCAGCATTTT
TRBJ2-6 . TRBV5-3 . CARSLDSGLRRANVLTF TGTGCCAGAAGCTTGGATTCAGGACTCCGTAGGGCCAACGTCCTGACTTTC
TRBJ1-5 TRBD1 TRBV28 . CASSPTGGGNQPQHF TGTGCCAGCAGCCCTACAGGGGGTGGCAATCAGCCCCAGCATTTT
TRBJ2-1 . TRBV29-1 . CSVGGPYNEQFF TGCAGCGTTGGTGGCCCCTACAATGAGCAGTTCTTC
TRBJ2-7 TRBD1 TRBV19 . CATALGQGSYEQYF TGTGCCACGGCTCTGGGACAGGGCTCCTACGAGCAGTACTTC
TRBJ2-7 TRBD2 TRBV29-1 few CSVGTSGDGQEQYF TGCAGCGTCGGGACTAGCGGGGATGGTCAGGAGCAGTACTTC
TRBJ1-3 . TRBV19 . CASSATRGNTIYF TGTGCCAGTAGTGCTACTCGGGGGAACACCATATATTTT
TRBJ1-5 TRBD1 TRBV30 . CAWSVQGGFGNQPQHF TGTGCCTGGAGTGTACAAGGGGGCTTTGGCAATCAGCCCCAGCATTTT
TRBJ1-2 TRBD1 TRBV7-6 . CASSSSGTGVYGYTF TGTGCCAGCAGCTCGTCCGGGACAGGGGTATATGGCTACACCTTC